A single sample gave rise to the 5 T cell receptor beta chains below, sequenced in a study of T cells after yellow fever vaccination. TCRdb passed the 5' RACE reads through MiXCR, listing each CDR3 protein once. Among 340,000 or so distinct CDR3 sequences listed, approximately 12% were seen once. The sequencing here drew on CD4+ T cells sorted from PBMCs, taken 15 days after the yellow fever booster vaccination. Receptor source: a man younger than 35 who received the YFV17D yellow fever vaccine.

This clonotype was observed a few times. The rearrangement uses TRBV12-3 or TRBV12-4 and TRBJ2-6, with TRBD1 matching over 10 bases. J lost 0 bases, V lost 6 bases, and 8 bases had no gene match. The CDR3 runs to 18 residues. The CDR3 region is CASRGQGTAISGANVLTF. The CDR3 DNA is TGTGCCAGCAGGGGACAGGGGACTGCGATCTCTGGGGCCAACGTCCTGACTTTC.

This clonotype was detected a few times. The chain joins TRBV18 to TRBJ1-2, with 8 bases fitting TRBD1. The V gene's germline CDR1 is KGHSH and CDR2 LQKENI. Trimming took 1 base from V and 6 from J; bases not matched to a gene: 7. The length of the CDR3 is 15 residues. In DNA form, the CDR3 reads TGTGCCAGCTCACCACGGGCAGGGGGCCTCCATGGCTACACCTTC. This codes for CASSPRAGGLHGYTF.

This chain links TRBV24-1 with TRBJ1-5; the D is unclear. The germline CDR1 and CDR2 sequences are KGHDR and SFDVKD. The CDR3 extends over 14 amino acids. The V end lost 9 bases, the J end lost 1 base, and 12 bases lay between the germline ends. Written as DNA, the CDR3 is TGTGCCACCTCTCGGCACCTGAGCAATCAGCCCCAGCATTTT. Encoded protein: CATSRHLSNQPQHF.

V gene TRBV5-1 combines with J gene TRBJ1-5, with D unclear. CDR1 is SGHRS and CDR2 is YFSETQ in the germline V gene. The CDR3 loop spans 15 amino acids. Trimming pared 2 bases from V and 7 bases from J, leaving 16 bases between. CDR3 bases: TGCGCCAGCAGCTTAGGGCAGGCAATGGGGCAGCCCCAGCATTTT. This codes for CASSLGQAMGQPQHF.

This clonotype turned up a few times. The chain joins TRBV28 to TRBJ2-1, with TRBD2 matching 8 bases. There are 18 residues in the CDR3. The V gene end was trimmed by 6 bases and the J gene end by 0 bases; junction bases not matched to a gene: 13. The V gene's germline CDR1 is MDHEN and CDR2 SYDVKM. DNA of the CDR3: TGTGCCAGCAGGAAAAGGGGCGGGGGGCAGAGCTCCTACAATGAGCAGTTCTTC. Residues: CASRKRGGGQSSYNEQFF.